This entry describes one T cell receptor beta chain. Its target antigen remains unknown. Per-base quality was not reported, and no clone a single base away is much larger than it. The data are from a study of CD8 T cells in ankylosing spondylitis (dated by TCRdb to between 2016 and 2019). Regarding the study in general: To find TCR variants linked to disease, the study profiled T cell receptor beta repertoires in ankylosing spondylitis patients and healthy donors. The full study cohort comprised 20 to 25 ankylosing spondylitis patients and over a hundred healthy donors. Samples of peripheral blood were taken, and for ankylosing spondylitis patients, synovial fluid was collected as well. Paper-wide results and their limitations: Blood from ankylosing spondylitis patients appeared to be characterized by a TCR beta motif composed of roughly 8 highly homologous amino acid variants. The disease-linked clones showed a CD8+ phenotype and occurred at relatively low frequencies in peripheral blood. The disease-linked clones were reported to be significantly enriched in matched synovial fluid samples from ankylosing spondylitis patients. Some motif variants were previously reported in synovial fluid and blood of reactive arthritis patients, suggesting common disease-initiation mechanisms.

Sequencing took place on an Illumina HiSeq 2500. Quantitative 5'-RACE with molecular barcodes was the method used to prepare the TCR beta libraries. The study's own analysis went as follows. To identify disease-linked TCR variants, a new computational method was used, one built on a probabilistic model of VDJ rearrangement. In-frame beta chains were kept once TCRdb had trimmed the public reads at Q25 with fastp and called clones with MiXCR. CDR3 protein sequences are deduplicated, and each keeps its most common genes and DNA. For this entry, the V and J calls and clone size follow TCRdb and not the study's own pipeline. The sample table records around 430,000 distinct CDR3 sequences; 17% of these occur just once. The ten biggest clones cover over 0.9% of the sample. CDR1 is given as LNHNV and CDR2 as YYDKDF, both from the germline V gene (reference sequence). The trim is 3 bases for V and 0 bases for J, with a gap of 8 bases between the germline ends. From the cysteine through the phenylalanine, the CDR3 covers 15 amino acids. The only DNA kept is the CDR3, 45 bases in frame from the first base.

This TCR came from a male donor with ankylosing spondylitis. Source material: blood, either unsorted or a sorted T cell fraction (not recorded which). The chain joins TRBV15 to TRBJ1-4, with the D gene not clear enough to name. The CDR3 is CATSREQATNEKLFF. Read as DNA, the sequence is TGTGCCACCAGCAGGGAACAAGCAACTAATGAAAAACTGTTTTTT.